This T cell receptor (beta chain) was obtained from a study of T cell repertoires in cytomegalovirus infection. Whole-study context: Recently described HLA-C-restricted plus well-studied HLA-B-restricted CMV epitopes were used. Indications of both CMV infection and matching HLA type were provided by public TCR beta signatures.

TCRdb re-derived calls from the reads in MiXCR, one entry per CDR3 protein. The data show about 830,000 distinct CDR3 sequences, with about 33% seen just once and around 12% held by the top ten. There are 12 residues in the CDR3. V was trimmed by 2 bases and J by 7 bases, leaving 11 bases between them. Germline V lookup: CDR1 DFQATT, CDR2 SNEGSKA (reference sequence). The table lists this clonotype with a count of one. Its antigen is as yet unknown. The chain carries TRBV20-1 and TRBJ1-2; possible D gene TRBD1, 5 bases. This specimen was cultured CD8+ T cells from PBMCs, taken from culture after CMV antigen stimulation. The TCR originated in a human donor in good health (CMV status not recorded). Some clones in this sample may be carry-over from other donors' samples. The CDR3 DNA follows: TGCAGTGCTAGAACCAGGGTGGCTGGCTACACCTTC. Encoded protein: CSARTRVAGYTF.